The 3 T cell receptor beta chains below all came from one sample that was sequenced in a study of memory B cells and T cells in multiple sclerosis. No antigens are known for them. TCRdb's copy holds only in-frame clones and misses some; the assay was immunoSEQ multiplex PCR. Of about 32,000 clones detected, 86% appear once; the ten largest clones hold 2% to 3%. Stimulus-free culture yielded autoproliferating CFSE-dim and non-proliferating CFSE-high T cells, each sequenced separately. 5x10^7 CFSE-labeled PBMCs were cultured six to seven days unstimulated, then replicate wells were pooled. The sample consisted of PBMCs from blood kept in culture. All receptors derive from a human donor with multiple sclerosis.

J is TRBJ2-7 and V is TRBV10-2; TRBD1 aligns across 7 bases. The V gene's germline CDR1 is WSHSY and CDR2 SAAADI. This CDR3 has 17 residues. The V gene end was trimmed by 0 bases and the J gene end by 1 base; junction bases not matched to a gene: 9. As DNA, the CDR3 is TGCGCCAGCAGTGAGTCGGGGGTGGGGACAGCGTCCTACGAGCAGTACTTC. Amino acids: CASSESGVGTASYEQYF.

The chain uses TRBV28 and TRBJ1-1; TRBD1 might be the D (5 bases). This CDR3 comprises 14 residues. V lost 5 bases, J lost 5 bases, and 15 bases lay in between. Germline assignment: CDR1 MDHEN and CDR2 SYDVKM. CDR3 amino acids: CASSAAQGVTEAFF. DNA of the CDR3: TGTGCCAGCAGTGCGGCGCAGGGTGTAACTGAAGCTTTCTTT.

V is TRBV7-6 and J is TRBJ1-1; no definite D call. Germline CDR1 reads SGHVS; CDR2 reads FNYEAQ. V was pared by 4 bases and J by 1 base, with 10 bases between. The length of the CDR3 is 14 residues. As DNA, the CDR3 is TGTGCCAGCAGCTATGTGACCGAGAACACTGAAGCTTTCTTT. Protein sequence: CASSYVTENTEAFF.